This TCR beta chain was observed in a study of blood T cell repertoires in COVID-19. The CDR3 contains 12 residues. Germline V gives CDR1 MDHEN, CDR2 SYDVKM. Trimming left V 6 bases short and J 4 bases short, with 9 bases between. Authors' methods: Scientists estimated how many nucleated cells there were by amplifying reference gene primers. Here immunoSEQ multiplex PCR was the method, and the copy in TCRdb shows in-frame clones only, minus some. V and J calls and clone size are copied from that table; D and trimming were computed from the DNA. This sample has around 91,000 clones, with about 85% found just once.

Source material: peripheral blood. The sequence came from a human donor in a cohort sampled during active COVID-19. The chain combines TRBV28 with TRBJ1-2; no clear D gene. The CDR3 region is CASSEGTYGYTF. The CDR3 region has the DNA TGTGCCAGCAGCGAGGGAACCTATGGCTACACCTTC.